The clone carrying this T cell receptor (beta chain) was found many times. What it recognizes is unknown. The sample is drawn from a study of T cells in Graves' hyperthyroidism and ophthalmopathy. Background on the study: Specimen type is peripheral blood, collected at initial diagnosis prior to any treatment.

TCR beta CDR3 sequences were amplified from RNA transcripts. Researchers ran a first-round RT-PCR on the TCR CDR3 using the HTBI primer set. TCRdb called the multiplex PCR reads again in MiXCR, with one record for every CDR3 protein. The sample records a few hundred thousand distinct CDR3 sequences, under 15% being singletons. CDR3 length: 14 amino acids. The germline V gene has CDR1 SGHTA and CDR2 FQGNSA. The V gene end was trimmed by 1 base and the J gene end by 6 bases; junction bases not matched to a gene: 3. Study findings and constraints: In the blood, most expanded thyroid clonotypes above 0.001 appeared as well. The model's output predicted ophthalmopathy at a median of 6.5 months prior to onset.

This sequence originates from a woman in her thirties with Graves' hyperthyroidism. V and J are TRBV7-2 and TRBJ2-3; the match to TRBD2 covers 8 bases. The sequenced material came from blood. CDR3 sequence: CASSLGRTSDTQYF. In DNA form, the CDR3 reads TGTGCCAGCAGCTTAGGGAGGACTAGCGATACGCAGTATTTT.